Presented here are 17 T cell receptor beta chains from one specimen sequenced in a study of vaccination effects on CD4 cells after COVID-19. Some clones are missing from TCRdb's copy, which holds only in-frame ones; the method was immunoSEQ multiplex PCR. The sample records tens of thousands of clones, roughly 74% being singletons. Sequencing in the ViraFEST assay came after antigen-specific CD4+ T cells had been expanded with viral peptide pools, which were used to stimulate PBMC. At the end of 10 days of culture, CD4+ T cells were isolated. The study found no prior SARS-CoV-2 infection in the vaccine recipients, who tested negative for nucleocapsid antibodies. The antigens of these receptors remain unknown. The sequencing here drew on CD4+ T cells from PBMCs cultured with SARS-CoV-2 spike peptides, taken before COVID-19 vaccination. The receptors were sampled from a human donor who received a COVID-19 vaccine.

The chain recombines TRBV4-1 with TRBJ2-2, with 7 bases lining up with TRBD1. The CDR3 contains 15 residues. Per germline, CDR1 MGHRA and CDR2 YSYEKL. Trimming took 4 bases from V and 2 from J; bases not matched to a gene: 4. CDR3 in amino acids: CASSPGTANTGELFF. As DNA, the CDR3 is TGCGCCAGCAGCCCGGGGACAGCAAACACCGGGGAGCTGTTTTTT.

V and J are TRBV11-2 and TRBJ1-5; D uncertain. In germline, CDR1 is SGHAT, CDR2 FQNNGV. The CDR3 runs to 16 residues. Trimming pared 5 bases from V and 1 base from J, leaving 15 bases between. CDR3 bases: TGTGCCAGCAGCCCCACGACGGGGAACAGCAATCAGCCCCAGCATTTT. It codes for CASSPTTGNSNQPQHF.

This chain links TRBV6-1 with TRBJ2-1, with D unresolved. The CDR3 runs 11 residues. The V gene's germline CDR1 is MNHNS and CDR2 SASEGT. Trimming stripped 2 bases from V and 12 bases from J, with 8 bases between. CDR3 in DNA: TGTGCCAGCAGTGAATTACACCGGCAGTTCTTC. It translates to CASSELHRQFF.

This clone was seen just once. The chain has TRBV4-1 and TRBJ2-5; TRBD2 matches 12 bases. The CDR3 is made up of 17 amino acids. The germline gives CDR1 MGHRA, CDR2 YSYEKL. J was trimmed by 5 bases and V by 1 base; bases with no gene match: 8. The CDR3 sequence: CASSQGGTSGFKETQYF. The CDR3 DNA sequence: TGCGCCAGCAGCCAAGGAGGGACTAGCGGGTTTAAGGAGACCCAGTACTTC.

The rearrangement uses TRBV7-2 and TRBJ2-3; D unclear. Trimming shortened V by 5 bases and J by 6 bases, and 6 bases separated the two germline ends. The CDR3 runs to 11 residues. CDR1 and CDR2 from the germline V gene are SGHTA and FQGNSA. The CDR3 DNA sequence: TGTGCCAGCAGCCCCGCCGATACGCAGTATTTT. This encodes CASSPADTQYF.

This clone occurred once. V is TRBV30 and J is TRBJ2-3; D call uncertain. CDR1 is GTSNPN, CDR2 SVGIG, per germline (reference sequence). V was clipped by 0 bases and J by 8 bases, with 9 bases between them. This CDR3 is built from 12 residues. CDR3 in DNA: TGTGCCTGGAGTGTTATCTTTGGTACGCAGTATTTT. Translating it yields CAWSVIFGTQYF. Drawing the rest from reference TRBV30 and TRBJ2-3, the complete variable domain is SQTIHQWPATLVQPVGSPLSLECTVEGTSNPNLYWYRQAAGRGLQLLFYSVGIGQISSEVPQNLSASRPQDRQFILSSKKLLLSDSGFYLCAWSVIFGTQYFGPGTRLTVL.

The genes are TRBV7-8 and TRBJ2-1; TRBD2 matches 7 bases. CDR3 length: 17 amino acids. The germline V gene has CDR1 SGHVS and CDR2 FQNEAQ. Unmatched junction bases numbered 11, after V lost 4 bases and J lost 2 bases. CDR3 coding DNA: TGTGCCAGCAGCTCGAGCCAGGGAGGGATAACCTACAATGAGCAGTTCTTC. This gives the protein CASSSSQGGITYNEQFF.

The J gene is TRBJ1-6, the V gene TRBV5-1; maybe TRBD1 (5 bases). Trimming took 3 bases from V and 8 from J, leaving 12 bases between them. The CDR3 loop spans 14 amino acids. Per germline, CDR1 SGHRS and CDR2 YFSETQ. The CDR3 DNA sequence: TGCGCCAGCAGCTGGACAAACAAGGATTCACCCCTCCACTTT. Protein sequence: CASSWTNKDSPLHF.

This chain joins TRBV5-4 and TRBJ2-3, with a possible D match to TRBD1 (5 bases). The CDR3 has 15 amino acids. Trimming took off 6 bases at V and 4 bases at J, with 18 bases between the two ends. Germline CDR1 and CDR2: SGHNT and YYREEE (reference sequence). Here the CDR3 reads CASTTMGQGADTQYF. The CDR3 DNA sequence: TGTGCCAGCACCACCATGGGGCAGGGTGCAGATACGCAGTATTTT.

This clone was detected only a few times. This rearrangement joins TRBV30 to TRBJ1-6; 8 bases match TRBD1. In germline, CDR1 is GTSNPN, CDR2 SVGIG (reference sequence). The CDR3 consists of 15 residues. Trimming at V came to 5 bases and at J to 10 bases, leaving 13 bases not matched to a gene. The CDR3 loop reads CAWGTGGSVWSPLHF. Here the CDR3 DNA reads TGTGCCTGGGGTACAGGGGGTTCGGTTTGGTCACCCCTCCACTTT.

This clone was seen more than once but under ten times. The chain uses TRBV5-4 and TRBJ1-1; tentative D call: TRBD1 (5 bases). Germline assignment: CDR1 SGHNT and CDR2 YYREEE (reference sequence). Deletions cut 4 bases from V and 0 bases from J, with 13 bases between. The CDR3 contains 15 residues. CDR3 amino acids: CASSLPTEMNTEAFF. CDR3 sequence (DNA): TGTGCCAGCAGCCTCCCGACAGAGATGAACACTGAAGCTTTCTTT. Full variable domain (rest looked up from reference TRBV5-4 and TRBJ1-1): ETGVTQSPTHLIKTRGQQVTLRCSSQSGHNTVSWYQQALGQGPQFIFQYYREEENGRGNFPPRFSGLQFPNYSSELNVNALELDDSALYLCASSLPTEMNTEAFFGQGTRLTVV.

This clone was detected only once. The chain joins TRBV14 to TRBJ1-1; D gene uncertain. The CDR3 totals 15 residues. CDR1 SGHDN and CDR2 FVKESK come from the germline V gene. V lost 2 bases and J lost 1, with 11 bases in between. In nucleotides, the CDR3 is TGTGCCAGCAGCCAACTAGGCAGCCAGAACACTGAAGCTTTCTTT. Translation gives CASSQLGSQNTEAFF.

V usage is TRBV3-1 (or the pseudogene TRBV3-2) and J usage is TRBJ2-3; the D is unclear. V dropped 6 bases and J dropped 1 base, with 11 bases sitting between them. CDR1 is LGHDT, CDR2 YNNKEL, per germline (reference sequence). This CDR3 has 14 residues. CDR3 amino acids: CASSPTWGTDTQYF. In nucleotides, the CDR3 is TGTGCCAGCAGTCCAACTTGGGGCACAGATACGCAGTATTTT.

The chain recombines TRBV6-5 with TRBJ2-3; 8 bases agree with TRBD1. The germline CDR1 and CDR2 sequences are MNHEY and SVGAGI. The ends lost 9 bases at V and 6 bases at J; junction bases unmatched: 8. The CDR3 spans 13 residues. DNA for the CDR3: TGTGCCAGTTCCGGGACAGGTTGGGATACGCAGTATTTT. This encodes CASSGTGWDTQYF.

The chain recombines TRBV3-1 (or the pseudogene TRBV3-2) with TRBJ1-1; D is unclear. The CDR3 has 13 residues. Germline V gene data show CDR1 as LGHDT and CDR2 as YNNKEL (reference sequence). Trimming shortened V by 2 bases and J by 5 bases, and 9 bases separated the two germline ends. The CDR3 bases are TGTGCCAGCAGCCAACTACGCGGGACTGAAGCTTTCTTT. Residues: CASSQLRGTEAFF.

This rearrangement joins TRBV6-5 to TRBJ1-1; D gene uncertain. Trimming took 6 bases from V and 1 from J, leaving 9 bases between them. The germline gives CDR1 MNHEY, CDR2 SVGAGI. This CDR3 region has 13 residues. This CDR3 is CASRNPGNTEAFF. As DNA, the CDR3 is TGTGCCAGCAGAAACCCAGGGAACACTGAAGCTTTCTTT.

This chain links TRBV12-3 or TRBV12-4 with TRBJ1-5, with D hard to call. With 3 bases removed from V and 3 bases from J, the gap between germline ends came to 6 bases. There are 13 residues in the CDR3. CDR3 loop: CASSFGPNQPQHF. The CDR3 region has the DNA TGTGCCAGCAGTTTCGGGCCCAATCAGCCCCAGCATTTT.